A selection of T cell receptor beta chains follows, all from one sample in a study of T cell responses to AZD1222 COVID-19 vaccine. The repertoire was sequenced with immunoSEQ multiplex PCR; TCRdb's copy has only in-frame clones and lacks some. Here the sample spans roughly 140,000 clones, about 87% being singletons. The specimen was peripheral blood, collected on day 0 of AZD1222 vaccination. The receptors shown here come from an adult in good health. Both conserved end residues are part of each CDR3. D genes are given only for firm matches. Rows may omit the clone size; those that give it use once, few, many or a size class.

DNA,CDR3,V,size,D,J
TGTGCCAGCAAGGGGGCTGGTGAAAAACTGTTTTTT,CASKGAGEKLFF,TRBV12-3/TRBV12-4,NA,TRBD1,TRBJ1-4
TGTGCCAGCAGTTATGGGGGGGCATGGGAAAAACTGTTTTTT,CASSYGGAWEKLFF,TRBV6-5,NA,NA,TRBJ1-4
TGTGCCAGTAACAGGGACAGGCTGAACTATGGCTACACCTTC,CASNRDRLNYGYTF,TRBV19,NA,TRBD1,TRBJ1-2
TGTGCCAGCAGCTTGAGAGGCAGTAGCGAGTTCTTC,CASSLRGSSEFF,TRBV5-4,NA,NA,TRBJ2-1
TGTGCCAGCAGCCAAGAAGGCGGATTGAACAATGAGCAGTTCTTC,CASSQEGGLNNEQFF,TRBV4-2,NA,NA,TRBJ2-1
TGTGCCAGCAGCTTGGCCCAGGGGCCGTACGAGCAGTACTTC,CASSLAQGPYEQYF,TRBV5-5,NA,NA,TRBJ2-7
TGTGCCAGCGTCCGAGCAGGGGACTCCTACGAGCAGTACTTC,CASVRAGDSYEQYF,TRBV6-5,few,NA,TRBJ2-7
TGTGCCAGTAGTGTGGGACAGGTGGGGGCCTACGAGCAGTACTTC,CASSVGQVGAYEQYF,TRBV19,NA,TRBD1,TRBJ2-7
TGTGCCAGCAGCCCGACTGGCATGAGCACAGATACGCAGTATTTT,CASSPTGMSTDTQYF,TRBV7-9,few,NA,TRBJ2-3
TGTGCCAGCAGCCAAGATCATGGGGGGGCGAATCCCTCCCTCCACTTT,CASSQDHGGANPSLHF,TRBV4-2,NA,NA,TRBJ1-6
TGTGCCAGCAGCTTGGATGGCCTCGCGGGGCAGGGATATGGCTACACCTTC,CASSLDGLAGQGYGYTF,TRBV5-6,once,NA,TRBJ1-2
TGTGCCAGCAGCTTGGTGGCCACGGGATATGGAAACACCATATATTTT,CASSLVATGYGNTIYF,TRBV5-5,NA,NA,TRBJ1-3
TGCGCCAGCAGCTTGGTGGCAGGGAGCAACTATGGCTACACCTTC,CASSLVAGSNYGYTF,TRBV5-1,NA,NA,TRBJ1-2
TGTGCCAGCTCACAGGAGGATCAGCCCCAGCATTTT,CASSQEDQPQHF,TRBV2,once,NA,TRBJ1-5
TGTGCCAGCAGTTTACGTTGGGGGGAGGGATACCAGCCCCAGCATTTT,CASSLRWGEGYQPQHF,TRBV28,once,NA,TRBJ1-5
TGTGCCAGCAGCTTGTCCTGGGACAGGGGGGCCACTGAAGCTTTCTTT,CASSLSWDRGATEAFF,TRBV11-1,NA,TRBD1,TRBJ1-1
TGTGCCAGCAGTTTTGGGACTGAGATTAGCACAGATACGCAGTATTTT,CASSFGTEISTDTQYF,TRBV27,NA,NA,TRBJ2-3
TGTGCCAGCAGTTTAATGGGACAGGGGAGCAATCAGCCCCAGCATTTT,CASSLMGQGSNQPQHF,TRBV27,once,TRBD1,TRBJ1-5
TGTGCCAGCAGTTTATATGGGACTAGTGCCTACGAGCAGTACTTC,CASSLYGTSAYEQYF,TRBV28,few,TRBD2,TRBJ2-7
TGTGCCAGCAGTCACCCCGGGGGGATGAACACTGAAGCTTTCTTT,CASSHPGGMNTEAFF,TRBV6-5,NA,NA,TRBJ1-1
TGTGCCAGTAGTATGGTCGAGGGGAATCAGCCCCAGCATTTT,CASSMVEGNQPQHF,TRBV19,once,NA,TRBJ1-5
TGTGCCAGCAAACCACGGAGCGGACAAAACAATGAGCAGTTCTTC,CASKPRSGQNNEQFF,TRBV7-6,NA,NA,TRBJ2-1
TGTGCCAGCAGCTTAGATTTTGGCAGCTCAAATCAGCCCCAGCATTTT,CASSLDFGSSNQPQHF,TRBV11-2,once,NA,TRBJ1-5
TGTGCCAGCAGTTACTCGGGACAATTGAACACCGGGGAGCTGTTTTTT,CASSYSGQLNTGELFF,TRBV6-2/TRBV6-3,NA,NA,TRBJ2-2
TGTGCCAGTAGTACCTTTCAGACATCTACGGTTCGCGGGGAGCTGTTTTTT,CASSTFQTSTVRGELFF,TRBV19,NA,NA,TRBJ2-2
TGTGCCAGCAGTTCTTGGGGACAGGGATCCGGGTGGGGGAACACTGAAGCTTTCTTT,CASSSWGQGSGWGNTEAFF,TRBV27,NA,TRBD1,TRBJ1-1
TGTGCCAGCAGTTACTTAAGGGAATCCGGGGAGCTGTTTTTT,CASSYLRESGELFF,TRBV6-5,NA,NA,TRBJ2-2
TGTGCCAGCAGCTTAATAGGGGGAGGGTATGGCTACACCTTC,CASSLIGGGYGYTF,TRBV7-3,NA,NA,TRBJ1-2
TGTGCCAGCAGTTCTTACATGTCCAGGGGGCCCCAAGAGACCCAGTACTTC,CASSSYMSRGPQETQYF,TRBV27,NA,TRBD1,TRBJ2-5
TGTGCCAGTAGTATTCATTCAACCCCCGGGGTCTCACCCCTCCACTTT,CASSIHSTPGVSPLHF,TRBV19,NA,NA,TRBJ1-6
TGTGCCAGCAGCTTAGGTCGGTCGAGCTCCTATAATTCACCCCTCCACTTT,CASSLGRSSSYNSPLHF,TRBV13,NA,NA,TRBJ1-6